Below, 16 T cell receptor beta chains from the same sample are listed, as sequenced in a study of CXCR3-negative and CXCR3-positive naive CD8 T cells. General study points: More hydrophobic TRB CDR3s occurred in CXCR3-positive than in CXCR3-negative naive cells.

Their cognate antigens are unknown. 5' RACE that incorporated UMI labels was used to prepare the TRB cDNA libraries. TCRdb reprocessed the 5' RACE reads, keeping one entry per CDR3 protein, no DNA. The sample holds roughly 93,000 distinct CDR3 sequences. The source material was naive CXCR3+ CD8+ T cells from blood. The subset here: CD45RO-CCR7+CD27+CD95- naive CD8+ T cells expressing CXCR3 (TNR3+). The receptors were gathered from a human donor in good health. Some clones in this sample may be carry-over from other donors' samples.

This sequence joins TRBV28 and TRBJ2-7; TCRdb gives TRBD1 as the D gene, but with no DNA this cannot be confirmed. Germline-derived CDR1 and CDR2 are MDHEN and SYDVKM. The CDR3 runs 14 residues. This CDR3 reads CASSPRTDSYEQYF.

V usage is TRBV14 and J usage is TRBJ2-2; TCRdb's D call of TRBD1 is untestable without DNA. Looked up from germline, CDR1 is SGHDN and CDR2 is FVKESK. The CDR3 length is 18 residues. The CDR3 here is CASSHDSTGGYNTGELFF.

This chain uses TRBV15 with TRBJ1-2; TCRdb selects TRBD1, and the lack of DNA leaves this call unchecked. CDR1 and CDR2 from the germline V gene are LNHNV and YYDKDF (reference sequence). CDR3 length: 14 residues. CDR3 region: CATSKGTEVGGYTF. The whole variable domain, filled in from reference TRBV15 and TRBJ1-2, reads DAMVIQNPRYQVTQFGKPVTLSCSQTLNHNVMYWYQQKSSQAPKLLFHYYDKDFNNEADTPDNFQSRRPNTSFCFLDIRSPGLGDTAMYLCATSKGTEVGGYTFGSGTRLTVV.

CDR3 residues: CSDTQGANEQFF. J is TRBJ2-1 and V is TRBV29-1; as DNA is missing, the TRBD1 call by TCRdb cannot be tested. Germline-derived CDR1 and CDR2 are SQVTM and ANQGSEA. The CDR3 sequence is 12 residues long.

V is TRBV3-1 and J is TRBJ2-7; TCRdb's D call of TRBD1 is untestable without DNA. This CDR3 has 17 amino acids. The germline V gene has CDR1 LGHDT and CDR2 YNNKEL (reference sequence). CDR3 region: CASSQDRAGTGSYEQYF.

The J gene is TRBJ1-2, the V gene TRBV10-3. The germline CDR1 and CDR2 sequences are ENHRY and SYGVKD. The CDR3 totals 12 residues. CDR3 in amino acids: CAISTGIYGYTF.

The chain joins TRBV29-1 to TRBJ2-7; without DNA, the TCRdb call of TRBD1 cannot be checked. This CDR3 has 14 amino acids. In germline, CDR1 is SQVTM, CDR2 ANQGSEA. The chain's CDR3 is CSVDGGKSSYEQYF.

V and J are TRBV5-1 and TRBJ2-7. Germline V CDR1 and CDR2: SGHRS, YFSETQ. The CDR3 length is 14 residues. CDR3 amino acids: CASQPADSSYEQYF.

The J gene is TRBJ2-5, the V gene TRBV28. Per germline, CDR1 MDHEN and CDR2 SYDVKM. This CDR3 has 14 residues. The chain's CDR3 is CASRPQGYQETQYF.

The gene calls are TRBV9 and TRBJ2-7; TCRdb names TRBD2, which stays unverified in the absence of DNA. This CDR3 spans 16 amino acids. Germline-derived CDR1 and CDR2 are SGDLS and YYNGEE. The CDR3 protein is CASSGTSGLYSYEQYF.

The chain joins TRBV29-1 to TRBJ2-7. Germline V gene data show CDR1 as SQVTM and CDR2 as ANQGSEA. The CDR3 length is 12 residues. The CDR3 loop reads CSVALGAYEQYF.

The CDR3 sequence: CASSRLAGAYEQYF. This chain joins TRBV13 and TRBJ2-7; without DNA, the TCRdb call of TRBD2 cannot be checked. CDR1 is PRHDT, CDR2 FYEKMQ, per germline (reference sequence). The CDR3 loop spans 14 amino acids.

The rearrangement uses TRBV28 and TRBJ2-2. CDR1 is MDHEN and CDR2 is SYDVKM in the germline V gene. The CDR3 covers 15 residues. CDR3 region: CASSRVFPNTGELFF.

The rearrangement joins TRBV2 to TRBJ2-3; TCRdb designates TRBD1, a call that cannot be tested without DNA. The CDR3 is made up of 15 amino acids. CDR1 is SNHLY and CDR2 is FYNNEI in the germline V gene. CDR3 sequence reads: CASSVDGGTTDTQYF.

The chain combines TRBV9 with TRBJ1-4; TCRdb names TRBD1, which stays unverified in the absence of DNA. This CDR3 has 15 amino acids. Germline values: CDR1 SGDLS, CDR2 YYNGEE. The CDR3 loop reads CASSGGTGEYEKLFF. Full variable domain (remainder filled in from reference TRBV9 and TRBJ1-4): DSGVTQTPKHLITATGQRVTLRCSPRSGDLSVYWYQQSLDQGLQFLIQYYNGEERAKGNILERFSAQQFPDLHSELNLSSLELGDSALYFCASSGGTGEYEKLFFGSGTQLSVL.

The rearrangement uses TRBV6-1 and TRBJ2-3; TCRdb's D gene call, TRBD1, goes unchecked for lack of DNA. This CDR3 contains 15 residues. CDR1 is MNHNS, CDR2 SASEGT, per germline. CDR3 amino acids: CASSEGLGATDTQYF.